The rows below give T cell receptor beta chains drawn from one sample of a study of T cells in localized non-small cell lung cancer. Repertoires were generated with immunoSEQ multiplex PCR, while TCRdb's copy carries only in-frame clones and drops some. The sample carries tens of thousands of clones, approximately 90% recorded once. The sequencing used PBMCs, collected before any cancer treatment. Receptors were obtained from a man aged 35 to 70 with stage II lung adenocarcinoma. Both conserved end residues are part of each CDR3. Fields, in order: CDR3 protein, CDR3 DNA, D gene, J gene, clone size, V gene, CDR3 length. The D gene is left open where the match is weak. Clone size, where shown, is once, few, many, or a class for clones that have expanded.

CASSPAGLLYQETQYF | TGTGCCAGCTCACCAGCCGGTCTATTGTACCAAGAGACCCAGTACTTC | - | TRBJ2-5 | once | TRBV18 | 16
CSVAGGIYNEQFF | TGCAGCGTTGCAGGGGGTATTTACAATGAGCAGTTCTTC | TRBD1 | TRBJ2-1 | - | TRBV29-1 | 13
CASSQGNPQLDTQYF | TGTGCCAGCAGCCAGGGGAACCCCCAACTGGATACGCAGTATTTT | - | TRBJ2-3 | - | TRBV9 | 15
CASSINTNTGELFF | TGTGCCAGTAGTATAAATACGAACACCGGGGAGCTGTTTTTT | - | TRBJ2-2 | - | TRBV19 | 14
CASSEAMTRPYEQYF | TGTGCCAGCAGTGAAGCAATGACTAGACCTTACGAGCAGTACTTC | - | TRBJ2-7 | - | TRBV6-1 | 15
CASSEGGGTTDTQYF | TGTGCCAGCAGTGAAGGGGGGGGAACCACAGATACGCAGTATTTT | TRBD2 | TRBJ2-3 | - | TRBV6-1 | 15
CAISETSGDTGELFF | TGTGCCATCAGTGAAACTAGCGGGGACACCGGGGAGCTGTTTTTT | TRBD2 | TRBJ2-2 | - | TRBV10-3 | 15
CASSLSSGVNTEAFF | TGTGCCAGCAGTTTATCCTCAGGGGTTAACACTGAAGCTTTCTTT | - | TRBJ1-1 | - | TRBV27 | 15
CASSLSGQRNSPLHF | TGTGCCAGCAGTTTATCGGGCCAGCGCAATTCACCCCTCCACTTT | - | TRBJ1-6 | - | TRBV27 | 15
CASSDGTGEKLFF | TGTGCCAGCAGCGATGGAACGGGAGAAAAACTGTTTTTT | - | TRBJ1-4 | - | TRBV5-4 | 13
CASSLTGGQGDEQYF | TGTGCCAGCAGCTTAACTGGGGGACAGGGAGACGAGCAGTACTTC | TRBD1 | TRBJ2-7 | once | TRBV7-3 | 15
CASSFRVDTQYF | TGTGCCAGCAGCTTCCGTGTAGATACGCAGTATTTT | - | TRBJ2-3 | - | TRBV7-2 | 12
CASSSAITSGAFGYGYTF | TGTGCCAGCAGCTCAGCAATCACCTCAGGGGCCTTCGGCTATGGCTACACCTTC | - | TRBJ1-2 | - | TRBV7-8 | 18
CAISVEAGLNTEAFF | TGTGCCATCAGTGTCGAGGCAGGGCTGAACACTGAAGCTTTCTTT | - | TRBJ1-1 | - | TRBV10-3 | 15
CASSYGQVYNEQFF | TGTGCCAGCAGTTACGGTCAGGTCTACAATGAGCAGTTCTTC | - | TRBJ2-1 | - | TRBV6-5 | 14
CASSFPNTGELFF | TGTGCCAGCAGCTTCCCGAACACCGGGGAGCTGTTTTTT | - | TRBJ2-2 | - | TRBV5-5 | 13
CAWSVPGRGRGYTF | TGTGCCTGGAGTGTACCGGGGAGGGGAAGAGGCTACACCTTC | - | TRBJ1-2 | once | TRBV30 | 14
CASSLLGLGDTQYF | TGCGCCAGCAGCTTGTTAGGACTTGGGGATACGCAGTATTTT | - | TRBJ2-3 | - | TRBV5-1 | 14
CASSPWTDSNTEAFF | TGCGCCAGCAGCCCGTGGACAGACTCGAACACTGAAGCTTTCTTT | - | TRBJ1-1 | - | TRBV5-1 | 15
CASSPGLAAYNEQFF | TGCGCCAGCAGCCCGGGACTAGCGGCTTACAATGAGCAGTTCTTC | TRBD2 | TRBJ2-1 | - | TRBV5-1 | 15
CASSGIYEQYF | TGTGCCAGCAGCGGGATCTACGAGCAGTACTTC | - | TRBJ2-7 | - | TRBV6-1 | 11
CASSQESGLGYTF | TGCGCCAGCAGCCAAGAATCGGGGTTGGGCTACACCTTC | - | TRBJ1-2 | - | TRBV4-1 | 13
CASSIIPVQGAYGYTF | TGTGCCAGTAGTATAATACCCGTACAGGGGGCTTATGGCTACACCTTC | TRBD1 | TRBJ1-2 | - | TRBV19 | 16
CASSESRGPNTEAFF | TGTGCCAGCAGTGAGAGCCGGGGCCCGAACACTGAAGCTTTCTTT | - | TRBJ1-1 | - | TRBV2 | 15
CASRIGPGNVEGAFF | TGTGCCAGCCGGATTGGGCCAGGGAATGTAGAGGGGGCTTTCTTT | - | TRBJ1-1 | - | TRBV6-1 | 15
CASSTIAGGLEQFF | TGTGCCAGCAGCACTATAGCGGGGGGGCTTGAGCAGTTCTTC | TRBD2 | TRBJ2-1 | - | TRBV5-8 | 14
CASGLAGQGKYF | TGTGCTAGTGGTTTGGCGGGACAGGGGAAGTACTTC | TRBD1 | TRBJ2-7 | - | TRBV12-5 | 12
CASETGTVAYEQYF | TGTGCCAGCGAAACCGGGACAGTCGCCTACGAGCAGTACTTC | TRBD1 | TRBJ2-7 | - | TRBV2 | 14
CASSAEGRDTEAFF | TGTGCCAGCAGTGCGGAGGGAAGGGATACTGAAGCTTTCTTT | - | TRBJ1-1 | - | TRBV2 | 14
CASSANGISGNTIYF | TGTGCCAGCAGCGCCAACGGGATCTCTGGAAACACCATATATTTT | - | TRBJ1-3 | few | TRBV9 | 15
CASSLGRRLSYEQYF | TGTGCCAGCAGCTTAGGCCGGAGGCTTAGCTACGAGCAGTACTTC | - | TRBJ2-7 | - | TRBV13 | 15
CASSFRLGASNEQFF | TGTGCCAGCAGTTTTCGCCTCGGGGCCTCCAATGAGCAGTTCTTC | - | TRBJ2-1 | - | TRBV7-2 | 15
CASSFELEGRGKNIQYF | TGTGCCAGCAGCTTCGAGTTGGAGGGTCGTGGCAAAAACATTCAGTACTTC | - | TRBJ2-4 | - | TRBV11-2 | 17
CASSSAYWQGDRETQYF | TGTGCCAGCAGCTCAGCCTATTGGCAGGGAGATAGGGAGACCCAGTACTTC | - | TRBJ2-5 | - | TRBV7-6 | 17
CASSVEPNNYGYTF | TGTGCCAGCAGCGTAGAACCCAATAACTATGGCTACACCTTC | - | TRBJ1-2 | - | TRBV9 | 14
CASSMDREALSYTF | TGTGCCAGCAGCATGGACAGGGAGGCGCTTAGCTACACCTTC | TRBD1 | TRBJ1-2 | once | TRBV7-9 | 14
CASSQDWGRGGSGANVLTF | TGTGCCAGTAGCCAAGATTGGGGCAGGGGAGGCTCTGGGGCCAACGTCCTGACTTTC | - | TRBJ2-6 | - | TRBV4-2 | 19
CASSLTANEKLFF | TGCGCCAGCAGCTTGACAGCGAATGAAAAACTGTTTTTT | - | TRBJ1-4 | - | TRBV5-1 | 13
CASSGTSGGTDTQYF | TGTGCCAGCAGTGGGACTAGCGGGGGCACAGATACGCAGTATTTT | TRBD2 | TRBJ2-3 | few | TRBV6-4 | 15
CASSVEDSPYGYTF | TGTGCCAGCAGCGTAGAGGATTCCCCTTATGGCTACACCTTC | - | TRBJ1-2 | - | TRBV9 | 14
CATSRPRTGVNTGELFF | TGTGCCACCAGCAGACCTCGAACAGGGGTTAACACCGGGGAGCTGTTTTTT | TRBD1 | TRBJ2-2 | - | TRBV15 | 17
CSVDPGQIDQETQYF | TGCAGCGTTGACCCGGGACAGATCGACCAAGAGACCCAGTACTTC | TRBD1 | TRBJ2-5 | once | TRBV29-1 | 15
CASGPSSTDTQYF | TGTGCTAGTGGACCATCTAGCACAGATACGCAGTATTTT | - | TRBJ2-3 | once | TRBV12-5 | 13
CASSPLDSYNSPLHF | TGTGCCAGCTCACCCTTGGACAGTTATAATTCACCCCTCCACTTT | - | TRBJ1-6 | few | TRBV18 | 15
CAWSVGTGNSPLHF | TGTGCCTGGAGTGTAGGGACAGGGAATTCACCCCTCCACTTT | TRBD1 | TRBJ1-6 | - | TRBV30 | 14